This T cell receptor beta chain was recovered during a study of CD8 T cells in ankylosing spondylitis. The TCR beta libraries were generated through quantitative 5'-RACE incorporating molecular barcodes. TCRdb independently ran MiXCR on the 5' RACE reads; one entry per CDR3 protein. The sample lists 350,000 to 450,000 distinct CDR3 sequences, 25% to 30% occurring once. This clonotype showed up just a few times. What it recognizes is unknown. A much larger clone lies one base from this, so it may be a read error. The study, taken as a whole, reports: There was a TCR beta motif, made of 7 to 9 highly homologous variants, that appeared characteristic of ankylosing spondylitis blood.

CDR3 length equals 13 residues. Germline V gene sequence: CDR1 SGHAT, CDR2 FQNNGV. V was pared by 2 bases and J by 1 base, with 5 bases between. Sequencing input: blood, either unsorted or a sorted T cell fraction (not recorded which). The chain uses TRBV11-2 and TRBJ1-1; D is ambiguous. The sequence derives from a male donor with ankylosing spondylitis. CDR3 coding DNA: TGTGCCAGCAGCTTATTTCAGAACACTGAAGCTTTCTTT. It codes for CASSLFQNTEAFF.